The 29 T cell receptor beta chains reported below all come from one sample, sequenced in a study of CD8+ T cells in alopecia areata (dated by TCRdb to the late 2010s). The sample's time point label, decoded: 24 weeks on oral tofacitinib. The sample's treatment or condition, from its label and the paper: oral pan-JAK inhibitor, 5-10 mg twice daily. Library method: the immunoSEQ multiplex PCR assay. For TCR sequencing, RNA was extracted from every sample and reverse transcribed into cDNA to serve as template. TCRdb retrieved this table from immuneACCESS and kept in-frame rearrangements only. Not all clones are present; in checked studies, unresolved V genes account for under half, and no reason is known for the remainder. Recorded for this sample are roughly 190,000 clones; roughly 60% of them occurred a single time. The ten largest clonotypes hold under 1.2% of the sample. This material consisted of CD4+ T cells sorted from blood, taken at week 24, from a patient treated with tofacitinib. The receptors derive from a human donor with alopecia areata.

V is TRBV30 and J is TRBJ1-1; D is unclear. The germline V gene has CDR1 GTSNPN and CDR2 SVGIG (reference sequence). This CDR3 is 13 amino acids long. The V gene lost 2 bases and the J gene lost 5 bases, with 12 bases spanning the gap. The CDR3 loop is CAWSRWGETEAFF. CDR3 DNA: TGTGCCTGGAGTAGGTGGGGTGAAACTGAAGCTTTCTTT.

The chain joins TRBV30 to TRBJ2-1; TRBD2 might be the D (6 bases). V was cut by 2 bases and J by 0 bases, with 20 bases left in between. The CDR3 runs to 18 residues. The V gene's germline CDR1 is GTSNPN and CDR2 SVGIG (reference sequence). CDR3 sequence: CAWSFTHRGVSSYNEQFF. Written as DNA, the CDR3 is TGTGCCTGGAGTTTTACCCACCGCGGGGTTAGCTCCTACAATGAGCAGTTCTTC. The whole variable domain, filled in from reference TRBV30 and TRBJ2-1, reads SQTIHQWPATLVQPVGSPLSLECTVEGTSNPNLYWYRQAAGRGLQLLFYSVGIGQISSEVPQNLSASRPQDRQFILSSKKLLLSDSGFYLCAWSFTHRGVSSYNEQFFGPGTRLTVL.

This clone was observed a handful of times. CDR3 amino acids: CASSAGQETQYF. CDR3 DNA sequence: TGTGCCAGCAGCGCCGGTCAAGAGACCCAGTACTTC. The rearrangement links TRBV9 to TRBJ2-5, with D unresolved. Trimming removed 3 bases at V and 2 bases at J, with 5 bases between. Per germline, CDR1 SGDLS and CDR2 YYNGEE. This CDR3 spans 12 amino acids.

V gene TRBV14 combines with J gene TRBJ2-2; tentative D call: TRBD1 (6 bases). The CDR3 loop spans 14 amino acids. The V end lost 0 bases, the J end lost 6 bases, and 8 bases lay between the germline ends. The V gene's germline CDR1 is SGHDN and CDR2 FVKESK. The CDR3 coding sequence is TGTGCCAGCAGCCAAGAGTACAGGGCCGGGGAGCTGTTTTTT. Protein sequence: CASSQEYRAGELFF. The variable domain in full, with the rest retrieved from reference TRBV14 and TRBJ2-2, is EAGVTQFPSHSVIEKGQTVTLRCDPISGHDNLYWYRRVMGKEIKFLLHFVKESKQDESGMPNNRFLAERTGGTYSTLKVQPAELEDSGVYFCASSQEYRAGELFFGEGSRLTVL.

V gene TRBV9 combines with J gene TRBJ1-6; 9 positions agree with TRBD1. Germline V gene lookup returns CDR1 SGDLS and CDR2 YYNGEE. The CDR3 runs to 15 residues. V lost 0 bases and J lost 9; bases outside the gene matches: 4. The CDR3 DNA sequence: TGTGCCAGCAGCGTAGACGGACAGGGGTCTTCACCCCTCCACTTT. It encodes CASSVDGQGSSPLHF.

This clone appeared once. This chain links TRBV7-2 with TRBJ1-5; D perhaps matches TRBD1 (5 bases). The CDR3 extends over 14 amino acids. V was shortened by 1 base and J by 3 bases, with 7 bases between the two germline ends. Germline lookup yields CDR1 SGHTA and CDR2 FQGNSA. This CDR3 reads CASSLDGANQPQHF. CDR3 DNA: TGTGCCAGCAGCTTAGACGGGGCCAATCAGCCCCAGCATTTT.

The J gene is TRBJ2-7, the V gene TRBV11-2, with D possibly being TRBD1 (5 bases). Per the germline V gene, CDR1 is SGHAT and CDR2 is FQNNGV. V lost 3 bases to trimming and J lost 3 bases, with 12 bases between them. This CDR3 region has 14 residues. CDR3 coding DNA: TGTGCCAGCAGCTTCGGAAACAGGATCTACGAGCAGTACTTC. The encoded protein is CASSFGNRIYEQYF.

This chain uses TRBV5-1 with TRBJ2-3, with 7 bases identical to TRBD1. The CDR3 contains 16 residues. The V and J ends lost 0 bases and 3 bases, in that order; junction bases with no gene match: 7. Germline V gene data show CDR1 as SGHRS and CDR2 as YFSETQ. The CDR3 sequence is CASSLDGRGQTDTQYF. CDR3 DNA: TGCGCCAGCAGCTTGGATGGTAGGGGGCAAACAGATACGCAGTATTTT.

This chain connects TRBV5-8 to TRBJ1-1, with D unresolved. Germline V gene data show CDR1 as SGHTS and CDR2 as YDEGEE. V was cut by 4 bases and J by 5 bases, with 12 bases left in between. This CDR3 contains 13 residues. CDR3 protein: CASSPKAETEAFF. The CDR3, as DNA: TGTGCCAGCAGCCCCAAGGCGGAGACTGAAGCTTTCTTT.

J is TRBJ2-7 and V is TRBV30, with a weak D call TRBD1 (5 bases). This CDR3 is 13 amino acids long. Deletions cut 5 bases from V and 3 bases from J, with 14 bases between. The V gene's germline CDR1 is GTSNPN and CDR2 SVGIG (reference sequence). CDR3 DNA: TGTGCCTGGGCGACAGTAAACCTCTACGAGCAGTACTTC. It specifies CAWATVNLYEQYF.

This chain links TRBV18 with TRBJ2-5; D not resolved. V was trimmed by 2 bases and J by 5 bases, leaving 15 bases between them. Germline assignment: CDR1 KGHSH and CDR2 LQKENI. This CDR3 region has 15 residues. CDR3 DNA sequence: TGTGCCAGCTCACCAAGATCCGTCTTAGGGGAGACCCAGTACTTC. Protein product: CASSPRSVLGETQYF.

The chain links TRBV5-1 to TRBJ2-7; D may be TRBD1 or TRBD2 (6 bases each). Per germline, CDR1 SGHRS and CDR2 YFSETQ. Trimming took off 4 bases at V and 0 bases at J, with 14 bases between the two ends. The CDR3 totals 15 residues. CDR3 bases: TGCGCCAGCAGCCTCGTGAGGGGGGCCTCCTACGAGCAGTACTTC. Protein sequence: CASSLVRGASYEQYF.

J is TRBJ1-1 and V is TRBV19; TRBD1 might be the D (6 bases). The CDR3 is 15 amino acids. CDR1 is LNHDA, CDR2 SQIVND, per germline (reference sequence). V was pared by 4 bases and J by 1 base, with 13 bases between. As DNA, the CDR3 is TGTGCCAGTAGTAACACAGGGCTTCCGAACACTGAAGCTTTCTTT. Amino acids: CASSNTGLPNTEAFF.

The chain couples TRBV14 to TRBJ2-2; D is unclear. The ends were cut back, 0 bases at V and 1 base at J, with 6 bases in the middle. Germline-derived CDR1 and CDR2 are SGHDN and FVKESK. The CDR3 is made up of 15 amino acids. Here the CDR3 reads CASSQDWGNTGELFF. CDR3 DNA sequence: TGTGCCAGCAGCCAAGATTGGGGGAACACCGGGGAGCTGTTTTTT.

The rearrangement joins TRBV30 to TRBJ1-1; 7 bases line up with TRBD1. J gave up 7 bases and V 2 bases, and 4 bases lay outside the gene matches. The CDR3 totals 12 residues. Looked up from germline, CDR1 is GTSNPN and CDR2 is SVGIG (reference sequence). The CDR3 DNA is TGTGCCTGGAGTTTACAGGGGCGTGAAGCTTTCTTT. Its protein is CAWSLQGREAFF.

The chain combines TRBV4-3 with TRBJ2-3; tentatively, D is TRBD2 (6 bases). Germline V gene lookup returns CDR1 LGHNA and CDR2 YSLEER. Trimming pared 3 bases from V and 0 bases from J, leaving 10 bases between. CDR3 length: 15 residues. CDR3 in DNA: TGCGCCAGCAGCCACGGGACTGGGAGCACAGATACGCAGTATTTT. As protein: CASSHGTGSTDTQYF.

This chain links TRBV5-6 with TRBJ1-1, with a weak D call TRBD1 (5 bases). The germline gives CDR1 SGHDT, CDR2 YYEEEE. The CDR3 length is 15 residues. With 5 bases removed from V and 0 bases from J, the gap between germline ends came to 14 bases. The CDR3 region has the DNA TGTGCCAGCAGTCCCACCGGGACGCTGAACACTGAAGCTTTCTTT. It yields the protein CASSPTGTLNTEAFF.

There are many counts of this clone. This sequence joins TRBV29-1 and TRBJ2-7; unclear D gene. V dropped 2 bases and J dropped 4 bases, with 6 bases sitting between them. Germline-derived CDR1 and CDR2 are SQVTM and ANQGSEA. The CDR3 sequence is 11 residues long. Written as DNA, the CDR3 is TGCAGCGTTGAATTGCGTTACGAGCAGTACTTC. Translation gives CSVELRYEQYF.

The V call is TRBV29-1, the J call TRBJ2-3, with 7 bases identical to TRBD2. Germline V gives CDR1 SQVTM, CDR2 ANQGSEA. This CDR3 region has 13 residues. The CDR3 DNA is TGCACATCGAGGCGGGACTACACAGATACGCAGTATTTT. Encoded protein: CTSRRDYTDTQYF.

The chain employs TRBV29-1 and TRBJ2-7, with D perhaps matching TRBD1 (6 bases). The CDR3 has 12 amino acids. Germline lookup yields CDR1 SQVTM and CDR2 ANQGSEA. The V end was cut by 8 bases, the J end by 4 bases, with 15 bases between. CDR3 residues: CSPWGHSYEQYF. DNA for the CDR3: TGCAGCCCGTGGGGACACTCGTACGAGCAGTACTTC.

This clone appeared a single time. CDR3 bases: TGTGCCTGGGTCGACAGGGCCAGCACTGAAGCTTTCTTT. It encodes CAWVDRASTEAFF. V and J are TRBV30 and TRBJ1-1; TRBD1 matches 7 bases. The CDR3 loop spans 13 amino acids. Germline trimming cut 5 bases from V and 4 bases from J; bases unmatched to any gene: 7. Germline V gives CDR1 GTSNPN, CDR2 SVGIG (reference sequence).

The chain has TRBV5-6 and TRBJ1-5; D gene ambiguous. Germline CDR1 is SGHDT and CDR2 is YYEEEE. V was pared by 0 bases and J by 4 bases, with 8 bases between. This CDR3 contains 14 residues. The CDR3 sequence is CASSLANGNQPQHF. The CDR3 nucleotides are TGTGCCAGCAGCTTGGCCAATGGGAATCAGCCCCAGCATTTT. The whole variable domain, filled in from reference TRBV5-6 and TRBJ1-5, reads DAGVTQSPTHLIKTRGQQVTLRCSPKSGHDTVSWYQQALGQGPQFIFQYYEEEERQRGNFPDRFSGHQFPNYSSELNVNALLLGDSALYLCASSLANGNQPQHFGDGTRLSIL.

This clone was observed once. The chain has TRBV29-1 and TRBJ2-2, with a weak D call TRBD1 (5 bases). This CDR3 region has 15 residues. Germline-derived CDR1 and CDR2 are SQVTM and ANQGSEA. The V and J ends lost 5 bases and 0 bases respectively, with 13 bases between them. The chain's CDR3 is CSVRPTVANTGELFF. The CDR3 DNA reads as TGCAGCGTTCGCCCGACAGTCGCGAACACCGGGGAGCTGTTTTTT.

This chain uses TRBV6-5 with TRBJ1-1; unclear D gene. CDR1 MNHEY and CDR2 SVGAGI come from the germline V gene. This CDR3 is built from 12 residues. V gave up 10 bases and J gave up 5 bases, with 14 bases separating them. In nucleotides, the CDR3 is TGTGCCACCCACCTGGGGTCTACTGAAGCTTTCTTT. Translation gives CATHLGSTEAFF.

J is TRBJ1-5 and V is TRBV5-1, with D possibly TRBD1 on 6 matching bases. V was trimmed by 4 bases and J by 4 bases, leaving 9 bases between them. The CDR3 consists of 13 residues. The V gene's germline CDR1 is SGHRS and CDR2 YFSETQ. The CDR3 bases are TGCGCCAGCAGCACAGGGATGAATCAGCCCCAGCATTTT. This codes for CASSTGMNQPQHF. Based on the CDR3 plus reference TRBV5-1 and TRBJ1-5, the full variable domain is KAGVTQTPRYLIKTRGQQVTLSCSPISGHRSVSWYQQTPGQGLQFLFEYFSETQRNKGNFPGRFSGRQFSNSRSEMNVSTLELGDSALYLCASSTGMNQPQHFGDGTRLSIL.

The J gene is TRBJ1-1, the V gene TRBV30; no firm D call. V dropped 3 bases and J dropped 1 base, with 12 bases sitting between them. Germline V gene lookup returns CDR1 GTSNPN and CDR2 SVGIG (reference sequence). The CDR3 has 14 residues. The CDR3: CAWSFSNTNTEAFF. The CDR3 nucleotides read TGTGCCTGGAGCTTTAGCAACACGAACACTGAAGCTTTCTTT.

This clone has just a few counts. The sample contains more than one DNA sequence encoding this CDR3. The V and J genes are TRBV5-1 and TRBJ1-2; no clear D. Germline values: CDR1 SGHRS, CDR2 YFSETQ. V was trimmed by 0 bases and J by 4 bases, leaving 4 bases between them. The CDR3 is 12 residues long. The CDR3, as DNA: TGCGCCAGCAGCTTGGACAGCTATGGCTACACCTTC. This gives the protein CASSLDSYGYTF. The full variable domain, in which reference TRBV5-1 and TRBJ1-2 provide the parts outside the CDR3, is KAGVTQTPRYLIKTRGQQVTLSCSPISGHRSVSWYQQTPGQGLQFLFEYFSETQRNKGNFPGRFSGRQFSNSRSEMNVSTLELGDSALYLCASSLDSYGYTFGSGTRLTVV.

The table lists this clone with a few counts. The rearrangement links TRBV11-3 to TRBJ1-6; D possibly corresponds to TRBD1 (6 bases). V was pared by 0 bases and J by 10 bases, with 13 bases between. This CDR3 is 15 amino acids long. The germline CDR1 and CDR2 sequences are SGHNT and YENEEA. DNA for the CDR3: TGTGCCAGCAGCTTAGATGAGCAGGGGACATCACCCCTCCACTTT. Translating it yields CASSLDEQGTSPLHF.

The CDR3 sequence is CASSPGGGGGTTDTQYF. In DNA, the CDR3 is TGTGCCAGCAGCCCCGGGGGAGGTGGGGGTACCACAGATACGCAGTATTTT. This sequence joins TRBV7-2 and TRBJ2-3, with D maybe TRBD2 (6 bases). V dropped 5 bases and J dropped 2 bases, with 20 bases sitting between them. The length of the CDR3 is 17 residues. Germline V gene sequence: CDR1 SGHTA, CDR2 FQGNSA.